These T cell receptor beta chains were read from a single sample in a study of blood T cell repertoires in COVID-19. TCRdb's copy holds only in-frame clones and misses some; the assay was immunoSEQ multiplex PCR. The table includes around 68,000 clones, more than 60% detected once. The specimen was peripheral blood. All receptors come from a woman aged 45-59 years with acute or convalescent COVID-19. Each CDR3 is given with its conserved first and last residue. The D gene is left open where the match is weak. A clone size is listed for some rows: how often the clone was seen (once, few, many), or a class if it is expanded.

v_call,j_call,clone_size,cdr3_length,d_call,cdr3_aa,cdr3_nt
TRBV6-5,TRBJ2-1,-,14,-,CASGWRSSYNEQFF,TGTGCCAGCGGGTGGAGGAGCTCCTACAATGAGCAGTTCTTC
TRBV4-2,TRBJ2-3,-,18,TRBD2,CASSQVSRGGDPTDTQYF,TGTGCCAGCAGCCAAGTTAGTCGCGGGGGGGACCCCACAGATACGCAGTATTTT
TRBV29-1,TRBJ2-3,-,13,-,CSVEPGITDTQYF,TGCAGCGTTGAACCAGGTATCACAGATACGCAGTATTTT
TRBV7-2,TRBJ1-4,-,13,-,CASSLGANEKLFF,TGTGCCAGCAGCTTAGGAGCTAATGAAAAACTGTTTTTT
TRBV7-9,TRBJ2-5,-,13,-,CASSLSTGETQYF,TGTGCCAGCAGCTTGTCAACGGGGGAGACCCAGTACTTC
TRBV5-1,TRBJ2-2,-,17,-,CASSPTTGKIDTGELFF,TGCGCCAGCAGTCCTACCACAGGGAAAATCGACACCGGGGAGCTGTTTTTT
TRBV28,TRBJ2-1,-,16,TRBD2,CAILAYSGRTYNEQFF,TGTGCCATTCTGGCATATAGCGGGAGAACCTACAATGAGCAGTTCTTC
TRBV7-3,TRBJ2-1,once,15,TRBD1,CASSRGTGTYNEQFF,TGTGCCAGCAGCCGAGGGACAGGGACCTACAATGAGCAGTTCTTC
TRBV27,TRBJ1-2,-,14,-,CASTSLPGPYGYTF,TGTGCCAGCACCTCGTTGCCAGGCCCCTATGGCTACACCTTC
TRBV11-2,TRBJ2-1,-,10,-,CAISSKEQFF,TGTGCCATATCCTCTAAAGAGCAGTTCTTC
TRBV30,TRBJ1-2,-,15,TRBD1,CAWSGYRGRNYGYTF,TGTGCCTGGAGTGGATACAGGGGGCGTAACTATGGCTACACCTTC
TRBV24-1,TRBJ2-1,few,14,-,CATSVQGNYNEQFF,TGTGCCACCAGTGTTCAGGGCAATTACAATGAGCAGTTCTTC
TRBV7-9,TRBJ1-2,-,12,-,CASSQGYYGYTF,TGTGCCAGCAGTCAGGGGTACTATGGCTACACCTTC
TRBV7-2,TRBJ1-6,-,14,-,CASSLGRMNSPLHF,TGTGCCAGCAGCTTGGGGCGGATGAATTCACCCCTCCACTTT
TRBV7-2,TRBJ1-1,once,15,-,CASSLRIGRDTEAFF,TGTGCCAGCAGCTTAAGGATAGGGAGGGACACTGAAGCTTTCTTT
TRBV2,TRBJ2-7,-,12,-,CASSGQTSEQYF,TGTGCCAGCAGCGGACAGACCTCCGAGCAGTACTTC
TRBV6-1,TRBJ2-7,-,15,TRBD2,CASSEGGGSTYEQYF,TGTGCCAGCAGTGAAGGGGGGGGGTCCACCTACGAGCAGTACTTC
TRBV10-3,TRBJ2-3,-,14,TRBD2,CAGRLAGVADTQYF,TGTGCCGGCCGACTAGCGGGGGTTGCAGATACGCAGTATTTT
TRBV7-9,TRBJ2-1,-,13,-,CASSRDSYNEQFF,TGTGCCAGCAGCCGAGACTCCTACAATGAGCAGTTCTTC
TRBV19,TRBJ2-1,-,13,-,CASSIDRGNEQFF,TGTGCCAGTAGTATAGATCGGGGGAATGAGCAGTTCTTC
TRBV11-3,TRBJ2-3,-,16,TRBD2,CASSLGLGTRSDTQYF,TGTGCCAGCAGCTTAGGACTCGGGACTAGGAGCGATACGCAGTATTTT
TRBV3-1/TRBV3-2,TRBJ1-3,-,15,-,CASSQDWRDGNTIYF,TGTGCCAGCAGCCAAGATTGGAGGGATGGAAACACCATATATTTT
TRBV30,TRBJ1-4,-,12,-,CAWTGVGEKLFF,TGTGCCTGGACGGGAGTAGGCGAAAAACTGTTTTTT
TRBV3-1/TRBV3-2,TRBJ2-7,-,15,TRBD2,CASSQGPTSGDEQYF,TGTGCCAGCAGCCAAGGTCCGACTAGCGGGGACGAGCAGTACTTC
TRBV7-3,TRBJ2-2,few,14,TRBD2,CASRLLGGTGELFF,TGTGCCAGCAGGCTTCTCGGGGGGACCGGGGAGCTGTTTTTT
TRBV10-1,TRBJ2-2,-,15,-,CASSELTENTGELFF,TGCGCCAGCAGTGAGCTGACAGAGAACACCGGGGAGCTGTTTTTT
TRBV4-3,TRBJ1-2,many,14,-,CASSQNLINYGYTF,TGCGCCAGCAGCCAAAACCTAATTAACTATGGCTACACCTTC
TRBV6-1,TRBJ2-6,-,15,-,CASSEMVAGANVLTF,TGTGCCAGCAGTGAAATGGTAGCTGGGGCCAACGTCCTGACTTTC
TRBV30,TRBJ1-2,-,12,-,CAWSVADYGYTF,TGTGCCTGGAGTGTGGCGGACTATGGCTACACCTTC
TRBV28,TRBJ2-3,-,14,-,CASSFGGRGDTQYF,TGTGCCAGCAGTTTTGGTGGGAGAGGAGATACGCAGTATTTT
TRBV7-3,TRBJ2-3,few,15,TRBD1,CASSSSTGGVDTQYF,TGTGCCAGCAGCTCTTCTACAGGGGGAGTAGATACGCAGTATTTT
TRBV5-6,TRBJ2-3,-,16,-,CASSRGLTEITDTQYF,TGTGCCAGCAGCCGAGGCCTGACAGAGATCACAGATACGCAGTATTTT
TRBV28,TRBJ1-3,once,15,TRBD1,CASSSSDRAGNTIYF,TGTGCCAGCAGTTCAAGCGACAGGGCTGGAAACACCATATATTTT
TRBV4-2,TRBJ2-1,-,16,-,CASSQEYWGAYNEQFF,TGTGCCAGCAGCCAAGAATATTGGGGGGCCTACAATGAGCAGTTCTTC
TRBV27,TRBJ1-2,few,15,-,CASSFSGLSGQGHTF,TGTGCCAGCAGTTTTTCGGGGCTTTCAGGCCAGGGGCACACCTTC
TRBV11-3,TRBJ2-5,-,16,TRBD2,CASSRGVAGDGETQYF,TGTGCCAGCAGCCGCGGCGTAGCGGGAGATGGGGAGACCCAGTACTTC
TRBV11-2,TRBJ1-4,-,15,TRBD1,CASSNHRGTNEKLFF,TGTGCCAGCAGCAACCACAGGGGCACTAATGAAAAACTGTTTTTT
TRBV2,TRBJ2-5,-,16,-,CASVKGGGGGIETQYF,TGTGCCAGCGTCAAAGGGGGGGGAGGAGGCATAGAGACCCAGTACTTC
TRBV10-1,TRBJ2-6,-,17,-,CASRGVRGNSGANVLTF,TGCGCCAGCAGAGGGGTTCGGGGGAACTCTGGGGCCAACGTCCTGACTTTC
TRBV2,TRBJ1-2,-,13,-,CASSAGQFYGYTF,TGTGCCAGCAGTGCCGGACAGTTCTATGGCTACACCTTC
TRBV18,TRBJ1-5,once,15,-,CASSPTGSGSQPQHF,TGTGCCAGCTCCCCCACAGGGAGTGGGAGTCAGCCCCAGCATTTT
TRBV29-1,TRBJ2-1,-,15,-,CSVVPWAGVDNEQFF,TGCAGCGTCGTTCCCTGGGCAGGGGTAGACAATGAGCAGTTCTTC
TRBV6-1,TRBJ1-1,-,15,-,CASSEAIRVRTEAFF,TGTGCCAGCAGTGAAGCAATCCGGGTGAGGACTGAAGCTTTCTTT
TRBV6-6,TRBJ2-4,-,15,-,CASSSLPGEGIIQYF,TGTGCCAGCAGTTCCCTACCAGGGGAGGGAATCATTCAGTACTTC
TRBV14,TRBJ2-2,-,16,TRBD1,CASSHRDRENTGELFF,TGTGCCAGCAGCCACCGGGACAGGGAAAACACCGGGGAGCTGTTTTTT
TRBV6-5,TRBJ1-1,-,12,TRBD1,CASSRRGEVAFF,TGTGCCAGCAGTCGCAGGGGGGAGGTAGCTTTCTTT
TRBV25-1,TRBJ2-7,-,15,-,CASSVTAGRTYEQYF,TGTGCCAGCAGTGTTACAGCGGGCAGGACCTACGAGCAGTACTTC
TRBV7-2,TRBJ2-2,once,16,TRBD2,CASSPLAGPATGELFF,TGTGCCAGCAGTCCCCTAGCGGGACCGGCCACCGGGGAGCTGTTTTTT
TRBV6-1,TRBJ2-7,few,13,TRBD1,CASSETGLAEQYF,TGTGCCAGCAGTGAGACAGGGTTGGCCGAGCAGTACTTC
TRBV19,TRBJ1-4,-,14,TRBD1,CASSPTGSNEKLFF,TGTGCCAGTAGCCCGACAGGGTCTAATGAAAAACTGTTTTTT
TRBV6-5,TRBJ2-7,-,16,-,CASSYSRVALSYEQYF,TGTGCCAGCAGTTACTCCCGGGTAGCGCTATCCTACGAGCAGTACTTC
TRBV28,TRBJ2-7,-,16,-,CASSFSLRQAPDEQYF,TGTGCCAGCAGTTTTTCTCTTCGGCAGGCGCCGGACGAGCAGTACTTC
TRBV29-1,TRBJ2-1,-,13,TRBD1,CSVVGQGFDEQFF,TGCAGCGTCGTCGGACAGGGCTTTGATGAGCAGTTCTTC